The 14 T cell receptor beta chains below were found in one sample sequenced in a study of CD8+CD57+ T cells in acquired aplastic anemia. Whoever was chosen for sequencing had shown CD8+CD57+ cell expansion by flow cytometry. Genomic DNA served as template for TCR beta VDJ and CDR3 profiling. From the reads, TCRdb called clonotypes with MiXCR, one entry per CDR3 protein. The sample has roughly 200,000 distinct CDR3 sequences, more than 60% seen once. The sample taken for sequencing was sorted CD4+, CD8+, or CD8+CD57+ T cells (not recorded which) from PBMCs. All receptors come from a human donor with aplastic anemia.

The chain uses TRBV15 and TRBJ2-7; maybe TRBD1 (6 bases). Trimming removed 0 bases at V and 1 base at J, with 13 bases between. The V gene's germline CDR1 is LNHNV and CDR2 YYDKDF (reference sequence). The CDR3 runs 16 residues. The CDR3, as DNA: TGTGCCACCAGCAGAGATTGGGTGGGGGCTTCCTACGAGCAGTACTTC. Encoded protein: CATSRDWVGASYEQYF.

There are many counts of this clonotype. The chain couples TRBV6-5 to TRBJ1-6; D gene ambiguous. Trimming left V 8 bases short and J 8 bases short, with 13 bases between. The CDR3 has 13 residues. CDR1 is MNHEY, CDR2 SVGAGI, per germline. The CDR3 bases are TGTGCCAGCCGAGGGCTTCTAGATTCACCCCTCCACTTT. It yields the protein CASRGLLDSPLHF.

The chain recombines TRBV7-9 with TRBJ2-7, with D possibly being TRBD1 or TRBD2 (6 bases each). V lost 1 base to trimming and J lost 7 bases, with 14 bases between them. The CDR3 is 14 amino acids. The germline V gene encodes CDR1 SEHNR and CDR2 FQNEAQ (reference sequence). The DNA for the CDR3 is TGTGCCAGCAGCTTAGGTTCGGGGGCCGGGGAGCAGTACTTC. Translation gives CASSLGSGAGEQYF.

J is TRBJ1-2 and V is TRBV2, with D possibly TRBD1 on 6 matching bases. CDR3 length equals 12 residues. The germline CDR1 and CDR2 sequences are SNHLY and FYNNEI. V lost 7 bases, J lost 6 bases, and 12 bases lay in between. The CDR3 loop reads CASNRAGDGYTF. Written as DNA, the CDR3 is TGTGCCAGCAATCGAGCAGGGGATGGCTACACCTTC.

Only one count was recorded for this clonotype. The chain recombines TRBV9 with TRBJ1-2; tentative D call: TRBD1 (5 bases). The germline V and J ends were trimmed by 2 bases and 6 bases, with 14 bases remaining between them. Germline CDR1 reads SGDLS; CDR2 reads YYNGEE. CDR3 length equals 14 residues. CDR3 loop: CASSVGGGIDGYTF. DNA for the CDR3: TGTGCCAGCAGCGTGGGGGGAGGTATAGATGGCTACACCTTC.

The chain combines TRBV12-3 or TRBV12-4 with TRBJ2-7, with D maybe TRBD1 (6 bases). V was pared by 5 bases and J by 2 bases, with 13 bases between. This CDR3 spans 14 amino acids. As DNA, the CDR3 is TGTGCCAGCAGTGATACAGGGAAAGCCTACGAGCAGTACTTC. Protein: CASSDTGKAYEQYF.

This clonotype was counted many times. The genes are TRBV20-1 and TRBJ2-1; D gene uncertain. Germline lookup yields CDR1 DFQATT and CDR2 SNEGSKA (reference sequence). V was shortened by 7 bases and J by 0 bases, with 13 bases between the two germline ends. The CDR3 loop spans 14 amino acids. The CDR3 reads CSVTLVNSYNEQFF. Here the CDR3 DNA reads TGCAGTGTAACCTTGGTAAACTCCTACAATGAGCAGTTCTTC.

This clonotype was counted at least ten times. V gene TRBV13 combines with J gene TRBJ2-1; tentative D call: TRBD2 (6 bases). CDR3 length equals 15 residues. Germline V gene data show CDR1 as PRHDT and CDR2 as FYEKMQ (reference sequence). V was pared by 3 bases and J by 0 bases, with 9 bases between. The CDR3 sequence is CASSFAGSSYNEQFF. CDR3 nucleotides: TGTGCCAGCAGCTTCGCCGGGAGCTCCTACAATGAGCAGTTCTTC. Drawing the rest from reference TRBV13 and TRBJ2-1, the complete variable domain is AAGVIQSPRHLIKEKRETATLKCYPIPRHDTVYWYQQGPGQDPQFLISFYEKMQSDKGSIPDRFSAQQFSDYHSELNMSSLELGDSALYFCASSFAGSSYNEQFFGPGTRLTVL.

The chain combines TRBV10-3 with TRBJ1-3; D unclear. Germline lookup yields CDR1 ENHRY and CDR2 SYGVKD. CDR3 length equals 13 residues. Trimming left V 2 bases short and J 3 bases short, with 5 bases between. CDR3 coding DNA: TGTGCCATCAGTGAGACGAGTGGAAACACCATATATTTT. As protein: CAISETSGNTIYF.

J is TRBJ1-6 and V is TRBV10-3, with TRBD1 matching 9 bases. Germline V gives CDR1 ENHRY, CDR2 SYGVKD. This CDR3 is built from 15 residues. With 6 bases clipped from V and 9 bases from J, the junction kept 9 bases outside the gene matches. The CDR3 spells CAIRDRGNRTSPLHF. The CDR3, as DNA: TGTGCCATCAGGGACAGGGGAAATCGGACTTCACCCCTCCACTTT.

This clonotype was found many times. The chain is built from TRBV2 and TRBJ2-7; unclear D gene. Germline V gene sequence: CDR1 SNHLY, CDR2 FYNNEI. Trimming removed 3 bases at V and 3 bases at J, with 6 bases between. This CDR3 spans 12 amino acids. Here the CDR3 DNA reads TGTGCCAGCAGTGAGAGCAGCTACGAGCAGTACTTC. Translating gives CASSESSYEQYF.

The rearrangement uses TRBV29-1 and TRBJ2-7, with D tentatively TRBD2 (7 bases). V was shortened by 6 bases and J by 5 bases, with 23 bases between the two germline ends. Germline assignment: CDR1 SQVTM and CDR2 ANQGSEA. The CDR3 extends over 15 amino acids. In DNA, the CDR3 is TGCAGCGTCCCCAAAAGCGTCCAGGGGAGGGACGAGCAGTACTTC. Translation: CSVPKSVQGRDEQYF.

This rearrangement joins TRBV12-3 or TRBV12-4 to TRBJ2-7; D remains unclear. The CDR3 runs 13 residues. The ends were cut back, 0 bases at V and 4 bases at J, with 7 bases in the middle. As DNA, the CDR3 is TGTGCCAGCAGTTTAGCGCAGGATTACGAGCAGTACTTC. This sequence encodes CASSLAQDYEQYF.

This clonotype was observed a handful of times. The chain links TRBV7-9 to TRBJ1-2; weak D call: TRBD1 (5 bases). Germline CDR1 is SEHNR and CDR2 is FQNEAQ (reference sequence). V lost 2 bases to trimming and J lost 8 bases, with 12 bases between them. The CDR3 contains 13 residues. CDR3 bases: TGTGCCAGCAGCTTATCGGAAGGGGTAGGCTACACCTTC. Amino acid sequence: CASSLSEGVGYTF. Full variable domain (remainder filled in from reference TRBV7-9 and TRBJ1-2): DTGVSQNPRHKITKRGQNVTFRCDPISEHNRLYWYRQTLGQGPEFLTYFQNEAQLEKSRLLSDRFSAERPKGSFSTLEIQRTEQGDSAMYLCASSLSEGVGYTFGSGTRLTVV.